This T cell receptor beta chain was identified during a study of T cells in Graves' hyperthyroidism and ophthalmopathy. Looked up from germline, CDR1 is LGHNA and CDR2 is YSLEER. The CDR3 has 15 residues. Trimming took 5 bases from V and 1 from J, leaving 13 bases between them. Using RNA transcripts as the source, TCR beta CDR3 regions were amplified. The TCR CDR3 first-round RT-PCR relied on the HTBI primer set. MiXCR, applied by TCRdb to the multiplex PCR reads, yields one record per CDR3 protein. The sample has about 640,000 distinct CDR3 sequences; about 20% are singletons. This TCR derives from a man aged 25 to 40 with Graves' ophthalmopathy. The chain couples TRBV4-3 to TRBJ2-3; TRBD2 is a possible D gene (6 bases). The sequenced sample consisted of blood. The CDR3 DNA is TGCGCCAGCAGCTGGACGGGAGCTCGCACAGATACGCAGTATTTT. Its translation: CASSWTGARTDTQYF.